These 22 T cell receptor beta chains were all obtained from the same sample, sequenced in a study of CD8+CD57+ T cells in acquired aplastic anemia. Genomic DNA served as template for TCR beta VDJ and CDR3 profiling. TCRdb ran MiXCR on the reads and lists one entry per CDR3 protein. The sample contains 200,000 or so distinct CDR3 sequences, 64% of which appear only once. Sequenced sample: sorted CD4+, CD8+, or CD8+CD57+ T cells (not recorded which) from PBMCs. These receptors were taken from a human donor with severe aplastic anemia or a healthy control (not recorded which).

This chain links TRBV5-1 with TRBJ1-1; 9 bases map to TRBD1. Trimming took 6 bases from V and 1 from J; bases not matched to a gene: 10. The CDR3 covers 16 residues. The germline CDR1 and CDR2 sequences are SGHRS and YFSETQ. DNA of the CDR3: TGCGCCAGCATTTGGAGTCCGGGACAGGGGAACACTGAAGCTTTCTTT. It specifies CASIWSPGQGNTEAFF.

The V call is TRBV5-1, the J call TRBJ2-2; D assignment may be TRBD1 or TRBD2 (5 bases each). V was cut by 1 base and J by 6 bases, with 16 bases left in between. The CDR3 has 16 residues. Germline V CDR1 and CDR2: SGHRS, YFSETQ. CDR3 in amino acids: CASSLRQIEGPGELFF. The CDR3, as DNA: TGCGCCAGCAGCTTGAGACAGATTGAGGGTCCCGGGGAGCTGTTTTTT. Drawing the rest from reference TRBV5-1 and TRBJ2-2, the complete variable domain is KAGVTQTPRYLIKTRGQQVTLSCSPISGHRSVSWYQQTPGQGLQFLFEYFSETQRNKGNFPGRFSGRQFSNSRSEMNVSTLELGDSALYLCASSLRQIEGPGELFFGEGSRLTVL.

The chain has TRBV10-3 and TRBJ1-1; the match to TRBD1 covers 9 bases. The germline gives CDR1 ENHRY, CDR2 SYGVKD. The ends lost 2 bases at V and 5 bases at J; junction bases unmatched: 9. There are 16 residues in the CDR3. In DNA form, the CDR3 reads TGTGCCATCAGTGAGCGATTGGGACAGGGTAAAACTGAAGCTTTCTTT. Translation: CAISERLGQGKTEAFF.

This chain connects TRBV9 to TRBJ2-3; no clear D. The CDR3 is made up of 14 amino acids. Germline-derived CDR1 and CDR2 are SGDLS and YYNGEE. V was cut by 0 bases and J by 1 base, with 6 bases left in between. The CDR3 loop is CASSVVVGTDTQYF. The CDR3 DNA sequence: TGTGCCAGCAGCGTAGTTGTTGGCACAGATACGCAGTATTTT. Full variable domain (outside the CDR3, taken from reference TRBV9 and TRBJ2-3): DSGVTQTPKHLITATGQRVTLRCSPRSGDLSVYWYQQSLDQGLQFLIQYYNGEERAKGNILERFSAQQFPDLHSELNLSSLELGDSALYFCASSVVVGTDTQYFGPGTRLTVL.

This clonotype appeared many times. V usage is TRBV9 and J usage is TRBJ2-7; TRBD1 matches at 7 bases. The V gene's germline CDR1 is SGDLS and CDR2 YYNGEE. The CDR3 is 13 amino acids. Germline trimming cut 0 bases from V and 5 bases from J; bases unmatched to any gene: 2. The CDR3 DNA follows: TGTGCCAGCAGCGTAGTAGGGGGCGACGAGCAGTACTTC. This sequence encodes CASSVVGGDEQYF.

The rearrangement uses TRBV13 and TRBJ2-7; TRBD1 might be the D (6 bases). CDR3 size: 13 residues. Germline assignment: CDR1 PRHDT and CDR2 FYEKMQ (reference sequence). The germline V and J ends were trimmed by 2 bases and 8 bases, with 13 bases remaining between them. CDR3 in DNA: TGTGCCAGCAGCTTACGACCGGACAGCAAGCAGTACTTC. Protein product: CASSLRPDSKQYF.

There are many counts of this clonotype. The gene calls are TRBV9 and TRBJ2-7; D ambiguous. Trimming removed 0 bases at V and 6 bases at J, with 10 bases between. CDR3 length: 13 amino acids. Germline loops: CDR1 SGDLS, CDR2 YYNGEE. CDR3 coding DNA: TGTGCCAGCAGCGTAGCCCTAGGACCCGAGCAGTACTTC. Translation gives CASSVALGPEQYF.

The chain uses TRBV19 and TRBJ2-1, with 9 bases identical to TRBD2. The CDR3 is made up of 18 amino acids. From germline, CDR1 is LNHDA and CDR2 SQIVND (reference sequence). Losses at the gene ends were 3 bases for V and 10 bases for J; bases not matched to a gene: 19. CDR3 nucleotide sequence: TGTGCCAGTAGTATTGGGTGGGGACAAACAACAACTAGCGGGGAGCAGTTCTTC. As protein: CASSIGWGQTTTSGEQFF.

The chain links TRBV27 to TRBJ2-3, with 9 bases fitting TRBD1. CDR1 and CDR2 (germline): MNHEY, SMNVEV (reference sequence). With 6 bases clipped from V and 2 bases from J, the junction kept 3 bases outside the gene matches. This CDR3 contains 14 residues. CDR3 DNA sequence: TGTGCCAGCAGGAGGGACAGGGTCACAGATACGCAGTATTTT. The encoded protein is CASRRDRVTDTQYF.

The chain combines TRBV15 with TRBJ1-6, with unresolved D. Germline CDR1 LNHNV, CDR2 YYDKDF (reference sequence). The V end was cut by 3 bases, the J end by 7 bases, with 7 bases between. This CDR3 comprises 13 residues. The CDR3 is CATSSSANSPLHF. CDR3 coding DNA: TGTGCCACCAGCAGCTCGGCGAATTCACCCCTCCACTTT.

The genes are TRBV7-9 and TRBJ2-1, with D uncertain. V was trimmed by 1 base and J by 4 bases, leaving 8 bases between them. Germline V CDR1 and CDR2: SEHNR, FQNEAQ (reference sequence). The CDR3 spans 14 residues. The CDR3 loop is CASSLDSGYNEQFF. CDR3 sequence (DNA): TGTGCCAGCAGCTTAGACTCAGGTTACAATGAGCAGTTCTTC.

The chain joins TRBV20-1 to TRBJ2-1, with TRBD1 matching over 9 bases. The CDR3 is 14 residues long. J was trimmed by 7 bases and V by 5 bases; bases with no gene match: 9. CDR1 is DFQATT, CDR2 SNEGSKA, per germline (reference sequence). CDR3 region: CSAFDRGYGNEQFF. For the CDR3, the DNA is TGCAGTGCTTTCGACAGGGGGTATGGTAATGAGCAGTTCTTC.

This clonotype showed up just a few times. V is TRBV11-3 and J is TRBJ2-5; D might be TRBD1 (5 bases). The CDR3 spans 16 residues. V lost 1 base, J lost 2 bases, and 14 bases lay in between. CDR1 SGHNT and CDR2 YENEEA come from the germline V gene. The CDR3 DNA sequence: TGTGCCAGCAGCTTAGGTCCGACAGCGTTACAAGAGACCCAGTACTTC. It specifies CASSLGPTALQETQYF.

This clonotype was detected ten times or more. This chain uses TRBV5-4 with TRBJ2-7; possibly TRBD2 for D (6 bases). The CDR3 is 12 amino acids. Germline CDR1 SGHNT, CDR2 YYREEE (reference sequence). Trimming cost V 1 base and J 6 bases, with 8 bases left between them. The CDR3 reads CASSLRGGEQYF. The CDR3 DNA is TGTGCCAGCAGCTTGAGGGGAGGCGAGCAGTACTTC.

This chain connects TRBV29-1 to TRBJ2-7; no definite D call. Germline CDR1 reads SQVTM; CDR2 reads ANQGSEA. This CDR3 spans 12 amino acids. Trimming left V 6 bases short and J 3 bases short, with 12 bases between. Written as DNA, the CDR3 is TGCAGCGTGACGGACGGAATCTACGAGCAGTACTTC. Translating gives CSVTDGIYEQYF.

DNA of the CDR3: TGTGCCAGCAGCGAAGACTTCCCCGGGACAGGGGGGCTCATGAACACTGAAGCTTTCTTT. The encoded protein is CASSEDFPGTGGLMNTEAFF. V and J are TRBV7-2 and TRBJ1-1; 11 bases are shared with TRBD1. The V gene end was trimmed by 5 bases and the J gene end by 0 bases; junction bases not matched to a gene: 17. Germline V gene data show CDR1 as SGHTA and CDR2 as FQGNSA. The CDR3 loop spans 20 amino acids.

J is TRBJ2-5 and V is TRBV7-2, with 7 bases fitting TRBD1. The DNA end is more similar to TRBJ1-1, so the J call may be wrong. This CDR3 spans 14 amino acids. The germline V gene has CDR1 SGHTA and CDR2 FQGNSA. The CDR3 DNA reads TGTGCCAGCAGCTCTCAGGGGGGGAGAACTGAAGCTTTCTTT. Translation gives CASSSQGGRTEAFF.

This rearrangement joins TRBV20-1 to TRBJ2-7; D not resolved. The V gene lost 5 bases and the J gene lost 0 bases, with 17 bases spanning the gap. The CDR3 extends over 15 amino acids. CDR1 and CDR2 (germline): DFQATT, SNEGSKA (reference sequence). This chain's CDR3 is CSAFLGSPRSYEQYF. CDR3 nucleotide sequence: TGCAGTGCTTTTCTAGGTTCCCCTCGCTCCTACGAGCAGTACTTC.

This clonotype was counted ten times or more. This sequence joins TRBV2 and TRBJ2-7; 7 bases match TRBD2. V dropped 6 bases and J dropped 6; count of bases not matched to a gene: 5. This CDR3 spans 12 amino acids. Germline V CDR1 and CDR2: SNHLY, FYNNEI. The CDR3 loop reads CASRIAGSEQYF. The CDR3 coding sequence is TGTGCCAGCAGGATAGCGGGTTCCGAGCAGTACTTC. The variable domain in full, completed from reference TRBV2 and TRBJ2-7, reads EPEVTQTPSHQVTQMGQEVILRCVPISNHLYFYWYRQILGQKVEFLVSFYNNEISEKSEIFDDQFSVERPDGSNFTLKIRSTKLEDSAMYFCASRIAGSEQYFGPGTRLTVT.

This clonotype has more than one count but fewer than ten. The chain links TRBV10-3 to TRBJ2-7, with 9 bases lining up with TRBD1. The CDR3 is 13 residues long. The germline V gene encodes CDR1 ENHRY and CDR2 SYGVKD. J was trimmed by 4 bases and V by 10 bases; bases with no gene match: 8. The CDR3 DNA reads TGTGCCACCCTCGGACAGGGGTATTACGAGCAGTACTTC. It codes for CATLGQGYYEQYF.

J is TRBJ2-1 and V is TRBV10-3, with D perhaps matching TRBD2 (5 bases). The CDR3 spans 13 residues. CDR1 is ENHRY, CDR2 SYGVKD, per germline. The V and J ends lost 8 bases and 1 base respectively, with 9 bases between them. The CDR3 sequence is CAIGGNSYNEQFF. The CDR3 nucleotides are TGTGCCATCGGAGGCAATTCCTACAATGAGCAGTTCTTC.

In this sample, this clonotype turned up many times. The chain employs TRBV10-3 and TRBJ2-5; D is possibly TRBD1 (6 bases). The CDR3 covers 15 residues. Germline CDR1 reads ENHRY; CDR2 reads SYGVKD. Trimming cost V 10 bases and J 7 bases, with 25 bases left between them. The CDR3 DNA sequence: TGTGCCACAAATAGGACCGGGACACCCGACAGGACCCAGTACTTC. Its protein is CATNRTGTPDRTQYF.